The 24 T cell receptor beta chains given below trace back to one sample, sequenced in a study of identical twins. Using its own MiXCR run on the 5' RACE reads, TCRdb lists one record per CDR3 protein. The top ten hold around 1.9% of the sample, which has approximately 690,000 distinct CDR3 sequences, 6.1% seen once. The sequencing sample was made of naive T cells sorted from blood. The receptors originated from a man younger than 30 in good health.

The chain employs TRBV4-3 and TRBJ2-2, with 14 bases that match TRBD2. Germline V gene sequence: CDR1 LGHNA, CDR2 YSLEER. V lost 3 bases to trimming and J lost 0 bases; unmatched junction nucleotides: 6. This CDR3 contains 19 residues. This CDR3 is CASSQGPTSGRANTGELFF. The CDR3 coding sequence is TGCGCCAGCAGCCAGGGCCCGACTAGCGGGAGGGCGAACACCGGGGAGCTGTTTTTT.

This clonotype was seen ten or more times. The V call is TRBV5-1, the J call TRBJ2-7, with D perhaps matching TRBD1 (5 bases). The CDR3 runs to 12 residues. Germline V CDR1 and CDR2: SGHRS, YFSETQ. V was shortened by 3 bases and J by 3 bases, with 7 bases between the two germline ends. Here the CDR3 reads CASSYDSYEQYF. CDR3 nucleotides: TGCGCCAGCAGCTATGACAGCTACGAGCAGTACTTC.

J is TRBJ2-3 and V is TRBV3-1, with D possibly being TRBD1 (5 bases). Germline V gene data show CDR1 as LGHDT and CDR2 as YNNKEL (reference sequence). Trimming removed 5 bases from V and 3 bases from J, with 12 bases in between. The CDR3 runs 14 residues. CDR3 coding DNA: TGTGCCAGCAGCTACTTGACAGCAACAGATACGCAGTATTTT. Translated: CASSYLTATDTQYF.

The rearrangement joins TRBV18 to TRBJ1-2; 7 bases align to TRBD1. V gave up 0 bases and J gave up 3 bases; unmatched junction bases: 7. Germline V gene lookup returns CDR1 KGHSH and CDR2 LQKENI. The CDR3 is 16 amino acids. The CDR3 DNA reads TGTGCCAGCTCACCACCTTGGCAGGGGGAACACTATGGCTACACCTTC. Translation gives CASSPPWQGEHYGYTF.

The V and J genes are TRBV21-1 and TRBJ2-1; the listed D gene, TRBD1, was not tested against the DNA. TRBV21-1 constitutes a pseudogene. The CDR3 contains 16 residues. Written as DNA, the CDR3 is TGTGCCAGCAGCAAAGCGTGTATCGGGGGTAATAATGAGCAGTTCTTC. Encoded protein: CASSKACIGGNNEQFF.

This clonotype has more than one count but fewer than ten. V gene TRBV7-8 combines with J gene TRBJ2-5; tentative D call: TRBD1 (6 bases). V was cut by 5 bases and J by 0 bases, with 19 bases left in between. The germline CDR1 and CDR2 sequences are SGHVS and FQNEAQ. This CDR3 is 17 amino acids long. The CDR3 DNA reads as TGTGCCAGCAGCCCAGGGGCCCCATTGGCGTACCAAGAGACCCAGTACTTC. Its translation: CASSPGAPLAYQETQYF.

This clonotype was seen a handful of times. The chain has TRBV13 and TRBJ1-6; the D is unclear. The CDR3 runs to 12 residues. Trimming stripped 5 bases from V and 8 bases from J, with 7 bases between. Germline assignment: CDR1 PRHDT and CDR2 FYEKMQ (reference sequence). The CDR3 DNA sequence: TGTGCCAGCAGCACGACCGATTCACCCCTCCACTTT. It translates to CASSTTDSPLHF.

In this sample, this clonotype turned up many times. The chain carries TRBV7-9 and TRBJ2-4; D not resolved. Germline V gene sequence: CDR1 SEHNR, CDR2 FQNEAQ (reference sequence). The CDR3 loop spans 17 amino acids. Trimming cost V 1 base and J 0 bases, with 13 bases left between them. The CDR3 sequence: CASSLVVGRLAKNIQYF. CDR3 bases: TGTGCCAGCAGCTTAGTTGTCGGGCGACTAGCCAAAAACATTCAGTACTTC.

The J gene is TRBJ2-1, the V gene TRBV6-1, with TRBD2 matching over 12 bases. Germline loops: CDR1 MNHNS, CDR2 SASEGT. This CDR3 has 16 residues. With V trimmed by 7 bases and J by 5 bases, 9 bases remained unmatched. The CDR3 region is CASTKLAGGTNNEQFF. CDR3 in DNA: TGTGCCAGCACTAAGCTAGCGGGAGGGACGAACAATGAGCAGTTCTTC.

This clonotype was counted only a few times. This sequence joins TRBV7-9 and TRBJ1-2, with D perhaps matching TRBD1 (6 bases). From germline, CDR1 is SEHNR and CDR2 FQNEAQ (reference sequence). Between the trimmed V and J ends, which lost 8 bases and 6 bases, there was a span of 16 bases. The CDR3 consists of 13 residues. The CDR3 region is CASPVGGADGYTF. CDR3 in DNA: TGTGCCAGCCCGGTGGGGGGGGCAGATGGCTACACCTTC.

This rearrangement joins TRBV7-2 to TRBJ1-5, with D perhaps matching TRBD1 (5 bases). CDR1 and CDR2 (germline): SGHTA, FQGNSA. The V gene lost 1 base and the J gene lost 7 bases, with 8 bases spanning the gap. The CDR3 contains 13 residues. CDR3 DNA sequence: TGTGCCAGCAGCTTAGAGGGGATGCAGCCCCAGCATTTT. Its protein product is CASSLEGMQPQHF.

The rearrangement joins TRBV29-1 to TRBJ2-1; 7 bases agree with TRBD2. V was pared by 2 bases and J by 0 bases, with 7 bases of the junction left unmatched. CDR3 length: 16 amino acids. Germline assignment: CDR1 SQVTM and CDR2 ANQGSEA. CDR3 loop: CSVEPDRLASYNEQFF. The CDR3 DNA is TGCAGCGTTGAACCTGACCGACTAGCCTCCTACAATGAGCAGTTCTTC.

This clonotype was counted at least ten times. The gene calls are TRBV29-1 and TRBJ2-7, with 7 positions matching TRBD2. After removal of 4 bases from V and 2 bases from J, the junction contained 11 bases not matched to a gene. The germline CDR1 and CDR2 sequences are SQVTM and ANQGSEA. This CDR3 is built from 15 residues. The CDR3 nucleotides read TGCAGCGTTGGGGGGGAGGGTGTGGAGACCTACGAGCAGTACTTC. Amino acids: CSVGGEGVETYEQYF.

This clonotype was detected many times. The chain recombines TRBV6-5 with TRBJ1-1; the D is unclear. Germline V gives CDR1 MNHEY, CDR2 SVGAGI. CDR3 length equals 15 residues. Trimming took off 2 bases at V and 2 bases at J, with 12 bases between the two ends. The CDR3 loop is CASSYQPDSNTEAFF. The CDR3 DNA is TGTGCCAGCAGTTACCAGCCAGATTCAAACACTGAAGCTTTCTTT.

In its sample, this clonotype was seen many times. The chain recombines TRBV11-2 with TRBJ1-4; TRBD1 aligns across 7 bases. This CDR3 comprises 17 residues. The germline V gene has CDR1 SGHAT and CDR2 FQNNGV. V shed 5 bases and J 2 bases; nucleotides not matched to a gene: 11. This CDR3 is CASSHRTGGSTNEKLFF. In nucleotides, the CDR3 is TGTGCCAGCAGCCACCGGACAGGAGGTTCCACTAATGAAAAACTGTTTTTT.

This clonotype was recorded many times. V is TRBV6-5 and J is TRBJ1-2; D gene unclear. There are 11 residues in the CDR3. Trimming stripped 6 bases from V and 8 bases from J, with 10 bases between. Germline assignment: CDR1 MNHEY and CDR2 SVGAGI. This chain's CDR3 is CASRLDEGYTF. CDR3 coding DNA: TGTGCCAGCAGACTTGACGAGGGCTACACCTTC.

This clonotype was recorded many times. The V gene is TRBV5-1, the J gene TRBJ2-1; 8 bases are shared with TRBD2. The trim removed 2 bases at V and 7 bases at J, leaving 2 bases unmatched. This CDR3 spans 13 amino acids. CDR1 is SGHRS, CDR2 YFSETQ, per germline. CDR3 sequence: CASSFGGRNEQFF. The CDR3 bases are TGCGCCAGCAGCTTCGGCGGGAGGAATGAGCAGTTCTTC. The full variable domain, rest sourced from reference TRBV5-1 and TRBJ2-1, is KAGVTQTPRYLIKTRGQQVTLSCSPISGHRSVSWYQQTPGQGLQFLFEYFSETQRNKGNFPGRFSGRQFSNSRSEMNVSTLELGDSALYLCASSFGGRNEQFFGPGTRLTVL.

This clonotype was picked up many times. In DNA, the CDR3 is TGCAGTGCTGCCGAACAAGTAGCCAAAAACATTCAGTACTTC. Protein: CSAAEQVAKNIQYF. V and J are TRBV20-1 and TRBJ2-4; D ambiguous. The ends were cut back, 5 bases at V and 0 bases at J, with 11 bases in the middle. CDR3 length: 14 residues. Germline values: CDR1 DFQATT, CDR2 SNEGSKA (reference sequence).

This clonotype was observed many times. This rearrangement joins TRBV12-3 or TRBV12-4 to TRBJ2-5; perhaps TRBD2 as D (6 bases). The CDR3 loop spans 16 amino acids. Trimming shortened V by 6 bases and J by 3 bases, and 20 bases separated the two germline ends. CDR3: CASSSVRGGDKETQYF. In DNA, the CDR3 is TGTGCCAGCAGCTCCGTCCGGGGAGGCGACAAAGAGACCCAGTACTTC.

In this sample, this clonotype turned up many times. V usage is TRBV20-1 and J usage is TRBJ2-7; unclear D gene. V shed 3 bases and J shed 2 bases, with 11 bases lying between them. Germline V gene lookup returns CDR1 DFQATT and CDR2 SNEGSKA (reference sequence). The CDR3 length is 13 residues. As DNA, the CDR3 is TGCAGTGCTAGTATGAACAGAGCCTACGAGCAGTACTTC. Translating gives CSASMNRAYEQYF.

The genes are TRBV7-2 and TRBJ2-7; no definite D call. In germline, CDR1 is SGHTA, CDR2 FQGNSA. The germline V and J ends were trimmed by 5 bases and 5 bases, with 7 bases remaining between them. The CDR3 has 11 amino acids. The DNA for the CDR3 is TGTGCCAGCAGCCCAAATCACGAGCAGTACTTC. Protein product: CASSPNHEQYF.

This clonotype was picked up many times. The chain links TRBV12-3 or TRBV12-4 to TRBJ1-3, with a possible D match to TRBD1 (6 bases). The V and J ends lost 5 bases and 8 bases respectively, with 13 bases between them. The CDR3 is 13 amino acids. The CDR3 DNA follows: TGTGCCAGCAGTCAACAGGGCACGGACACCATATATTTT. The encoded protein is CASSQQGTDTIYF.

The chain couples TRBV2 to TRBJ2-7; 10 nucleotides align to TRBD2. The germline gives CDR1 SNHLY, CDR2 FYNNEI. CDR3 length: 17 residues. Germline trimming cut 1 base from V and 2 bases from J; bases unmatched to any gene: 8. CDR3 coding DNA: TGTGCCAGCAGTGAAGGGGGAGCGGGAGGGCCGCCCTACGAGCAGTACGTC. It codes for CASSEGGAGGPPYEQYV.

This clonotype showed up just a few times. V gene TRBV7-6 combines with J gene TRBJ2-1; 7 positions agree with TRBD2. CDR3 length: 16 amino acids. Germline CDR1 and CDR2: SGHVS and FNYEAQ. V lost 3 bases to trimming and J lost 1 base; unmatched junction nucleotides: 6. The CDR3 region has the DNA TGTGCCAGCAGCTTTGGCGGGAGTTTATCCTACAATGAGCAGTTCTTC. Translation: CASSFGGSLSYNEQFF.